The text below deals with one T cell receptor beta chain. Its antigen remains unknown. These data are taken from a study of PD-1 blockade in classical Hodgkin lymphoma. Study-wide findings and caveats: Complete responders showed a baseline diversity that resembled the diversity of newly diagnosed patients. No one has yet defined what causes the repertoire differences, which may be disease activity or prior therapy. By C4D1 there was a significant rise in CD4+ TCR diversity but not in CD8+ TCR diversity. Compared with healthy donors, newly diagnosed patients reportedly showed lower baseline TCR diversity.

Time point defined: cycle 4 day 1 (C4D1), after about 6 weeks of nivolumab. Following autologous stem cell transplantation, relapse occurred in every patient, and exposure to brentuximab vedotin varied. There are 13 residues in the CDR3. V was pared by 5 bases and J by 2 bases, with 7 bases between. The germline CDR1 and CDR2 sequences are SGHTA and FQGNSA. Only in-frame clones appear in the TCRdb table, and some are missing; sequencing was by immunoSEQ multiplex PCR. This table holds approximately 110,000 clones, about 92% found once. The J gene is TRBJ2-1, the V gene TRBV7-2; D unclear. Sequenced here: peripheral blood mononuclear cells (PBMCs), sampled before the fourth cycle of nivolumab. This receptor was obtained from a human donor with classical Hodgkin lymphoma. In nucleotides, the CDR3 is TGTGCCAGCAGCCCCCCACCCTACAATGAGCAGTTCTTC. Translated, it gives CASSPPPYNEQFF.